This T cell receptor beta chain was identified in a study of low-dose radiotherapy and immunotherapy resistance in tumors (dated by TCRdb to between 2021 and 2024). Looking at the study overall: In Cohort 1, each fraction delivered 0.5 Gy every 2 weeks, and the prescribed total PTV dose was 6.5 Gy. Intravenous cyclophosphamide at 200 mg/m2 was administered every two weeks, one day ahead of each radiation and immunotherapy administration. Nivolumab and ipilimumab were both given intravenously, with nivolumab at a 240 mg flat dose every two weeks and ipilimumab at 1 mg/kg every six weeks. Trial participants were not randomized into treatment groups. Patients took aspirin 300 mg orally once daily for four cycles, starting on cycle 1 day 1. Cohort 2 received 1 Gy per fraction every two weeks, with a total of 13 Gy over 26 weeks. The translational analysis covered eight patients: three from the first dose cohort and the first five from the second dose cohort.

To make first-strand cDNA, Superscript III was used along with a set of TRAV- and TRBV-specific primers so that both the TCRalpha and TCRbeta chains were covered. TCRs were amplified with Phusion for approximately 20 PCR cycles using a constant-region primer together with the adapter attached to the V primers. The isolated mRNA was amplified using the MessageAmp II aRNA Amplification Kit, with in vitro transcription performed for around 16 hours at 37 degrees C. The Dynabeads mRNA DIRECT Purification Kit was used to isolate mRNA for TCR sequencing. Indexed Illumina adapters were added in a second Phusion PCR of 25 to 30 cycles, and the PCR products were purified with AMPure XP beads. An Illumina MiniSeq instrument was used to deep-sequence the TCRalpha and TCRbeta libraries. The paper's data handling went like this. Using custom Perl scripts, TCR sequences that encoded the same protein were pooled, out-of-frame sequences were dropped, and the abundance of each clonotype was calculated. Any TCR sequence supported by only a single read was excluded from analysis. Repertoire metrics included Shannon entropy, Gini index, clonality, richness, and frequency of TCRs shared between repertoires. TCRdb took the public reads, trimmed them with fastp at Q25, ran MiXCR for clone calling and kept in-frame beta chains. Here each entry gathers all rows of one CDR3 protein and keeps the most common genes and DNA. For this entry, the V and J calls and clone size follow TCRdb and not the study's own pipeline. The sample table lists more than 85,000 distinct CDR3 sequences, 9.4% of them with a count of one. The ten largest clones add up to 0.95% to 1.3% of the sample.

As to this clonotype: Its antigen specificity is not known. No base quality information exists; no much larger clone differs at one position.

The time point label corresponds to: before trial treatment. The donors took part in RACIN, a single-arm, phase I, dose-escalation trial that combined nivolumab, ipilimumab, aspirin, low-dose cyclophosphamide and low-dose radiotherapy. Patients were eligible if they had advanced solid tumors that were TIL-negative. The V end loses 5 bases and the J end loses 3 bases, and a stretch of 10 bases separates them. The CDR3 covers 14 residues, taking in both the cysteine and the phenylalanine. Left in the record is the CDR3 DNA by itself, 42 bases read in frame from the first base. CDR1 and CDR2 are read off the germline V gene as MNHNS and SASEGT.

Recombination connected TRBV6-1 to TRBJ1-4; a confident D gene designation cannot be given. The sample here was PBMCs, taken before treatment. This sequence originates from a male donor with prostate cancer. The base sequence is TGTGCCAGCAGTTGGAGGAGACCTAATGAAAAACTGTTTTTT. Protein translation: CASSWRRPNEKLFF.